The sample holds one count of the clone carrying this T cell receptor (beta chain). What it recognizes is unknown. This CDR3 region has 16 residues. Per germline, CDR1 LNHNV and CDR2 YYDKDF (reference sequence). The V and J ends lost 0 bases and 1 base respectively, with 9 bases between them. This record comes from a study of shared clonotypes between healthy human individuals. Study-wide results and limits: The four-donor shared clonotypes exceeded non-shared clonotypes in generation probability, with non-shared ones scoring lower.

Terminally differentiated effector memory CD45RA+ cells were excluded from the naive CD8 cells, which were CD45RO-negative and positively selected for CCR7. Clones were sequenced by immunoSEQ multiplex PCR, and TCRdb holds only the in-frame ones, with some missing. The sample includes about 2 million clones, just under 95% of them seen just once. The rearrangement links TRBV15 to TRBJ2-2, with D perhaps TRBD2 (6 bases). The material sequenced was naive CD8+ T cells sorted from blood. This TCR was sampled from a man aged 18 to 29 in good health. The CDR3 is CATSRDPGGNTGELFF. Written as DNA, the CDR3 is TGTGCCACCAGCAGAGATCCCGGGGGGAACACCGGGGAGCTGTTTTTT.